This T cell receptor beta chain was retrieved from a study of cytomegalovirus exposure and HLA in healthy donors. Points from the study as a whole: Some V segments could not be told apart, so they were left out, TRBV6-2 and TRBV6-3 among them. The study carried out a later analysis of TCR beta sequences. It associated some 17,000 of them with specific HLA alleles at a false discovery rate of 0.05.

The PCR used 60 Vbeta and 13 Jbeta primers. Produced via immunoSEQ multiplex PCR; TCRdb's table is partial and in-frame only. The sample has about 140,000 clones; over 8% are singletons. CDR3 length: 16 amino acids. The junction had 6 bases not matched to a gene; V was cut back by 6 bases and J by 0 bases. Germline V gene data show CDR1 as MNHNY and CDR2 as SVGAGI (reference sequence). Regarding this clone: Its cognate antigen is unknown.

The sequence was obtained from a male donor in good health and CMV-seronegative. Sequences were obtained from PBMCs. The V call is TRBV6-6, the J call TRBJ2-2; the match to TRBD1 covers 8 bases. The CDR3 sequence: CASSRDRITNTGELFF. The CDR3 DNA follows: TGTGCCAGCAGCCGGGACAGGATCACGAACACCGGGGAGCTGTTTTTT.